The present T cell receptor (beta chain) was sequenced within a study of CD4+ T cells in melanoma. The V segment lost 5 bases and the J segment 3 bases; nucleotides outside the gene matches: 15. The CDR3 has 18 residues. Germline CDR1 and CDR2: SGHRS and YFSETQ. TCRdb's copy holds only in-frame clones and misses some; the assay was immunoSEQ multiplex PCR. This table has roughly 15,000 clones, 60% to 75% appearing once. The sample taken for sequencing was cells from a culture (not recorded whether cultured in vitro). The sequence derives from a human donor with melanoma. This chain links TRBV5-1 with TRBJ2-3; 10 bases match TRBD2. DNA of the CDR3: TGCGCCAGCAGTATTGGCTTTTCGGGACTAGCGTTTACAGATACGCAGTATTTT. As protein: CASSIGFSGLAFTDTQYF.